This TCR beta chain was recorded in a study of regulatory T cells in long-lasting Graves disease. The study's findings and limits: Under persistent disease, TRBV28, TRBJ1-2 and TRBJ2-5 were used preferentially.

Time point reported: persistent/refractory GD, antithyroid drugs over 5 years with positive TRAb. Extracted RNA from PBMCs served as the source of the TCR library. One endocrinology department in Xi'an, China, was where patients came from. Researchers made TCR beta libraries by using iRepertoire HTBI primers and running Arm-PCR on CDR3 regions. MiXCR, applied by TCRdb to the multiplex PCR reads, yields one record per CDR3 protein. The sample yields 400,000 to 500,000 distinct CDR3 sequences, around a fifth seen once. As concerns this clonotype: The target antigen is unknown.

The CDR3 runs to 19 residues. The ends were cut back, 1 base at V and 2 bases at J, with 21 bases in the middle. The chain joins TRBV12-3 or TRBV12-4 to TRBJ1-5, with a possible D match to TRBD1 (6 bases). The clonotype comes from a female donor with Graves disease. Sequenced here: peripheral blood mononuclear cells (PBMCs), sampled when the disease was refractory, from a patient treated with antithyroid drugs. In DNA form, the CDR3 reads TGTGCCAGCAGTTTAGGGGACACGGACTCTTATTTGGGCAATCAGCCCCAGCATTTT. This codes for CASSLGDTDSYLGNQPQHF.